A selection of T cell receptor beta chains follows, all from one sample in a study of blood T cell repertoires in COVID-19. The assay was immunoSEQ multiplex PCR, and TCRdb's table has in-frame clones only and misses some. The sample contains about 150,000 clones, 75% to 90% of which appear only once. The material sequenced was PBMCs or T cells enriched from blood (not recorded which). Every receptor here comes from a woman in her forties who had been exposed to COVID-19. CDR3s include the opening cysteine and the closing phenylalanine or tryptophan. A D gene is named only where the DNA matches it firmly. Where a row states a size, it is once, few, many or the class of an expanded clone; other rows omit it.

j_gene | v_gene | d_gene | abundance | CDR3aa | CDR3nt
TRBJ1-1 | TRBV27 | NA | NA | CASRRGLNTEAFF | TGTGCCAGCAGAAGGGGATTGAACACTGAAGCTTTCTTT
TRBJ1-2 | TRBV18 | NA | once | CASSRITQERGYTF | TGTGCCAGCTCACGAATCACACAAGAGAGGGGCTACACCTTC
TRBJ1-4 | TRBV28 | NA | NA | CASSTPDGSNEKLFF | TGTGCCAGCAGTACGCCCGATGGTAGTAATGAAAAACTGTTTTTT
TRBJ1-2 | TRBV20-1 | NA | few | CSASPVNYGYTF | TGCAGTGCTAGTCCAGTTAACTATGGCTACACCTTC
TRBJ2-7 | TRBV9 | NA | NA | CASSVDPGGDEQYF | TGTGCCAGCAGCGTAGACCCGGGGGGCGACGAGCAGTACTTC
TRBJ2-5 | TRBV2 | TRBD1 | NA | CASSEDVDRAETQYF | TGTGCCAGCAGTGAAGATGTGGACAGGGCGGAGACCCAGTACTTC
TRBJ2-1 | TRBV19 | TRBD2 | NA | CASRATGTGRKYEQFF | TGTGCCAGTAGGGCGACCGGGACCGGGAGGAAATATGAGCAGTTCTTC
TRBJ2-2 | TRBV2 | NA | NA | CASRQGSGELFF | TGTGCCAGCAGACAGGGCTCCGGGGAGCTGTTTTTT
TRBJ1-1 | TRBV7-6 | TRBD1 | NA | CASSSRTGGEAFF | TGTGCCAGCAGCTCACGAACAGGGGGCGAAGCTTTCTTT
TRBJ2-4 | TRBV19 | TRBD2 | few | CASSMSSGMMNIQYF | TGTGCCAGTAGTATGTCCAGCGGGATGATGAACATTCAGTACTTC
TRBJ1-1 | TRBV28 | NA | NA | CASSAAGVTEAFF | TGTGCCAGCAGTGCCGCGGGGGTCACTGAAGCTTTCTTT
TRBJ1-1 | TRBV12-3/TRBV12-4 | TRBD1 | NA | CASGTERNTEAFF | TGTGCCAGCGGGACAGAAAGGAACACTGAAGCTTTCTTT
TRBJ2-7 | TRBV12-5 | TRBD1 | NA | CASSQAPGQGAGEQYF | TGTGCTAGTAGCCAGGCCCCCGGACAGGGGGCGGGGGAGCAGTACTTC
TRBJ2-7 | TRBV5-1 | TRBD2 | NA | CASSPGLAGGEQYF | TGCGCCAGCAGCCCGGGACTAGCGGGAGGCGAGCAGTACTTC
TRBJ2-1 | TRBV27 | NA | NA | CASTGNGRYNEQFF | TGTGCCAGCACAGGCAACGGCAGATACAATGAGCAGTTCTTC
TRBJ2-2 | TRBV4-3 | TRBD2 | NA | CASSQEPSGNTGELFF | TGCGCCAGCAGCCAAGAACCTAGCGGGAACACCGGGGAGCTGTTTTTT
TRBJ1-2 | TRBV2 | NA | NA | CASSEDRTNYGYTF | TGTGCCAGCAGTGAAGACAGAACTAACTATGGCTACACCTTC
TRBJ2-1 | TRBV5-1 | TRBD2 | NA | CASSLGTSGRGANEQFF | TGCGCCAGCAGCCTTGGGACTAGCGGGAGGGGAGCCAATGAGCAGTTCTTC
TRBJ2-7 | TRBV9 | TRBD1 | NA | CASSARPTPGTGDEQYF | TGTGCCAGCAGCGCTAGACCAACTCCCGGGACAGGGGATGAGCAGTACTTC
TRBJ1-1 | TRBV7-9 | NA | NA | CASREGNTEAFF | TGTGCCAGCAGAGAGGGGAACACTGAAGCTTTCTTT
TRBJ1-5 | TRBV5-1 | TRBD1 | NA | CASEQGIQPQHF | TGCGCCAGCGAACAGGGGATCCAGCCCCAGCATTTT
TRBJ2-3 | TRBV27 | NA | NA | CASSLWGAADTQYF | TGTGCCAGCAGTTTATGGGGAGCTGCAGATACGCAGTATTTT
TRBJ1-2 | TRBV19 | NA | NA | CASSIYQHAGSGGYTF | TGTGCCAGTAGTATATACCAACACGCGGGTTCTGGGGGCTACACCTTC
TRBJ2-5 | TRBV28 | TRBD1 | NA | CASSNPGGGEETQYF | TGTGCCAGCAGTAACCCAGGGGGCGGGGAAGAGACCCAGTACTTC
TRBJ2-7 | TRBV20-1 | NA | NA | CSATRGYEQYF | TGCAGTGCGACGCGCGGGTACGAGCAGTACTTC
TRBJ2-5 | TRBV7-2 | TRBD2 | NA | CASSLSRTGGETQYF | TGTGCCAGCAGCCTGTCCCGGACGGGGGGAGAGACCCAGTACTTC
TRBJ2-7 | TRBV2 | TRBD1 | medium-sized | CASSELVGQGFEQYF | TGTGCCAGCAGTGAACTAGTTGGACAGGGTTTCGAGCAGTACTTC
TRBJ2-5 | TRBV20-1 | NA | NA | CSASRLETQYF | TGCAGTGCTAGTAGACTAGAGACCCAGTACTTC
TRBJ2-1 | TRBV9 | NA | NA | CASSVGHKGSGEQFF | TGTGCCAGCAGCGTAGGGCATAAGGGGTCCGGTGAGCAGTTCTTC
TRBJ1-4 | TRBV7-8 | TRBD1 | NA | CASSPRPGGNYEKLFF | TGTGCCAGCAGCCCCCGCCCAGGGGGCAACTATGAAAAACTGTTTTTT
TRBJ2-3 | TRBV6-4 | TRBD2 | NA | CASSDRGGGSTDTQYF | TGTGCCAGCAGTGACCGTGGCGGGGGGAGCACAGATACGCAGTATTTT
TRBJ1-5 | TRBV25-1 | TRBD1 | NA | CASSGDRASNQPQHF | TGTGCCAGCAGTGGAGACAGGGCTAGCAATCAGCCCCAGCATTTT
TRBJ2-1 | TRBV9 | NA | NA | CASSAARQNLRDEQFF | TGTGCCAGCAGCGCAGCTAGACAGAACCTTAGGGATGAGCAGTTCTTC
TRBJ1-6 | TRBV19 | TRBD1 | NA | CASEDRGLGPLHF | TGTGCCAGTGAGGACAGGGGGCTGGGACCCCTCCACTTT
TRBJ2-1 | TRBV29-1 | TRBD2 | NA | CSVEQRGSYNEQFF | TGCAGCGTTGAACAGCGGGGCTCCTACAATGAGCAGTTCTTC
TRBJ1-1 | TRBV19 | NA | NA | CASSPQDGWEAFF | TGTGCCAGTAGCCCACAAGATGGCTGGGAAGCTTTCTTT
TRBJ2-3 | TRBV11-2 | NA | NA | CASSLDLGGWGDTQYF | TGTGCCAGCAGCTTAGATCTTGGGGGGTGGGGAGATACGCAGTATTTT
TRBJ2-7 | TRBV14 | TRBD2 | NA | CASSRGDGRYEQYF | TGTGCCAGCAGCCGCGGGGACGGGAGGTACGAGCAGTACTTC
TRBJ2-1 | TRBV4-1 | NA | NA | CASSHSDYPPNEQFF | TGCGCCAGCAGCCATAGTGACTACCCCCCCAATGAGCAGTTCTTC
TRBJ1-3 | TRBV18 | NA | few | CASSSRGAGNTIYF | TGTGCCAGTTCATCCCGCGGGGCTGGAAACACCATATATTTT
TRBJ1-3 | TRBV28 | NA | NA | CASRNQGQGSGNTIYF | TGTGCCAGCAGAAATCAGGGGCAGGGCTCTGGAAACACCATATATTTT
TRBJ2-7 | TRBV4-1 | TRBD2 | NA | CASSPHRGRLAGVSYEQYF | TGCGCCAGCAGTCCTCACAGGGGTAGACTAGCGGGAGTCTCCTACGAGCAGTACTTC
TRBJ2-1 | TRBV5-1 | TRBD2 | NA | CASSSGLVNNEQFF | TGCGCCAGCAGCTCAGGACTAGTCAATAATGAGCAGTTCTTC
TRBJ1-1 | TRBV3-1/TRBV3-2 | TRBD1 | NA | CASSQADRGTEAFF | TGTGCCAGCAGCCAAGCCGACAGGGGAACTGAAGCTTTCTTT